This TCR beta chain is drawn from a study of early T cells in non-severe SARS-CoV-2 infection. In the study overall: It was bulk RNA from unsorted whole blood that was sequenced, and the chains were unpaired. Study-level results: CD4 and private specificities were missed by VDJdb matching, which favored anti-spike CD8 responses.

As to this clonotype: Its specificity is not known.

The germline gives CDR1 LGHNA, CDR2 YSLEER. This CDR3 comprises 18 residues. The V gene end was trimmed by 1 base and the J gene end by 4 bases; junction bases not matched to a gene: 14. In the library, individual cDNA molecules carried attached unique molecular identifiers. Each CDR3 protein gets one entry after TCRdb re-called the 5' RACE reads with MiXCR. The sample contains under 45,000 distinct CDR3 sequences, under 13% of which appear only once. The sample was whole blood. The receptor comes from an adult who was a healthcare worker with PCR-confirmed SARS-CoV-2 infection or an uninfected control (not recorded which). The rearrangement joins TRBV4-3 to TRBJ1-2, with 8 positions matching TRBD1. CDR3: CASSQVGAGGLFGYGYTF. DNA of the CDR3: TGCGCCAGCAGCCAAGTTGGGGCAGGGGGCCTCTTTGGCTATGGCTACACCTTC.